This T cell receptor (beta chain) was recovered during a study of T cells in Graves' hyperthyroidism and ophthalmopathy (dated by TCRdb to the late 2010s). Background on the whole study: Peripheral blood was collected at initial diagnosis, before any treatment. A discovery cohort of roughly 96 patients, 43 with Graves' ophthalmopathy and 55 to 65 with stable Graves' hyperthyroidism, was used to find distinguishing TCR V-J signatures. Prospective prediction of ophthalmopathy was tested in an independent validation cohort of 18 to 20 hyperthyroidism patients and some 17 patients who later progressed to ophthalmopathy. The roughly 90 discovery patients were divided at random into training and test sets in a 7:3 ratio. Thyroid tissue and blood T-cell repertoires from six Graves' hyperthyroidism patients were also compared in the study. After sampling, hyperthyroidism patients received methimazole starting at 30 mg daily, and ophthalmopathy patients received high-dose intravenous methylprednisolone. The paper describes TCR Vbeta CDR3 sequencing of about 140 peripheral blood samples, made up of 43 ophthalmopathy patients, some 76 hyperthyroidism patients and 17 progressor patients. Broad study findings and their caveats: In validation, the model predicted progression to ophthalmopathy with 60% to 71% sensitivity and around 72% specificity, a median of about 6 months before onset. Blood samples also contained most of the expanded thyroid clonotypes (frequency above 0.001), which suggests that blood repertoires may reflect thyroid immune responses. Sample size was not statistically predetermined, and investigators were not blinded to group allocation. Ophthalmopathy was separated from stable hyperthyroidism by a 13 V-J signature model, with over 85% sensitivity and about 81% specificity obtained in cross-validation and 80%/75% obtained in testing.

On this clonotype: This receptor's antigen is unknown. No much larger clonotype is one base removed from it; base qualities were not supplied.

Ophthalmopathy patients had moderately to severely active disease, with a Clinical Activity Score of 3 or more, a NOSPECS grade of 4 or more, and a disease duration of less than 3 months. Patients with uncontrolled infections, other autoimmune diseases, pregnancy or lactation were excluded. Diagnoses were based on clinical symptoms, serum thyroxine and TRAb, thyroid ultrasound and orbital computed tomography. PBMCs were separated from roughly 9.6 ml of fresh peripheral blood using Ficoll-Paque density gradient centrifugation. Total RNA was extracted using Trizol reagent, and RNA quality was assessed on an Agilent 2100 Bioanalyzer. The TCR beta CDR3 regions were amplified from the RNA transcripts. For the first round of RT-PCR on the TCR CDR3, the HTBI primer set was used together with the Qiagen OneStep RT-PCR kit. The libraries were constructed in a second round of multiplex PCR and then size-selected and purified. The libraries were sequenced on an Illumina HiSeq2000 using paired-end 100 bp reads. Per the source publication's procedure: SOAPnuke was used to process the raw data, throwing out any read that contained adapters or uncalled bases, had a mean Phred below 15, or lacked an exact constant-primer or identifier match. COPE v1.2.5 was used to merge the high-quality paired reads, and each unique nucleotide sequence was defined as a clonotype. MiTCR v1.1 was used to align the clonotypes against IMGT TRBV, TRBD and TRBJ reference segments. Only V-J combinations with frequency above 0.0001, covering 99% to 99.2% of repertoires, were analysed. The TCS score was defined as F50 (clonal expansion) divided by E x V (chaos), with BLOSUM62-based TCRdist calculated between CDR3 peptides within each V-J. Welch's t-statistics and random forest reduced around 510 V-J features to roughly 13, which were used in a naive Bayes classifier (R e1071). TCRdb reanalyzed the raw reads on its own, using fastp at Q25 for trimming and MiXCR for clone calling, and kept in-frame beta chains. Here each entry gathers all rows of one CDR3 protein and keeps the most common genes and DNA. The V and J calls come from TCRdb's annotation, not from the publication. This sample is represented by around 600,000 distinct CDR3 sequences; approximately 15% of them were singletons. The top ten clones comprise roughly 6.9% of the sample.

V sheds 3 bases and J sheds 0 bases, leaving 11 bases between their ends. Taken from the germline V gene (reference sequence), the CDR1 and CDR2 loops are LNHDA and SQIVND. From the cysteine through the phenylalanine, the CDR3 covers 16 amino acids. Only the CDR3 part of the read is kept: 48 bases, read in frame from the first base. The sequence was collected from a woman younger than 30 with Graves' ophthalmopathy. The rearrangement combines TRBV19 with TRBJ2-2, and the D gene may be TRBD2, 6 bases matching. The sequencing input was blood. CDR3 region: CASSIRRAPNTGELFF. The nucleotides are TGTGCCAGTAGTATTCGGAGGGCACCGAACACCGGGGAGCTGTTTTTT.